This T cell receptor (beta chain) came from a study of shared clonotypes between healthy human individuals. Study-wide results and limits: Generation of non-shared clonotypes was less probable than generation of clonotypes shared by all four donors.

The sample holds one count of this clone. Its antigen remains unknown. In the sorted-subset replicate PCRs, 200 ng DNA, tens of thousands of T cell genomes, was used. Assay used: immunoSEQ multiplex PCR; TCRdb lists only in-frame clones, some missing. The table shows a few million clones, with around 94% occurring only once. This sequence originates from a young man in good health. Sequences were obtained from naive CD4+ T cells sorted from blood. Stated subset: CD45RA+ positively selected.

This chain's CDR3 is CASSPGYIGLNEQFF. The CDR3 DNA sequence: TGCGCCAGCAGTCCTGGATACATCGGGCTCAATGAGCAGTTCTTC. The chain employs TRBV10-1 and TRBJ2-1; D not resolved. The CDR3 loop spans 15 amino acids. Trimming took 5 bases from V and 6 from J, leaving 17 bases between them. CDR1 WNHNN and CDR2 SYGVQD come from the germline V gene (reference sequence).